This entry describes one T cell receptor beta chain. Its target is unknown. The data are from a study of response to subunit inactivated influenza vaccine. V gave up 4 bases and J gave up 2 bases, with 7 bases separating them. CDR1 and CDR2 from the germline V gene are SGHNT and YENEEA. The CDR3 runs 13 residues. TCRdb used MiXCR to reprocess the RT-PCR reads, holding one entry per CDR3 protein. Altogether some 500,000 distinct CDR3 sequences are present, about 25% being singletons, with the ten largest covering less than 2.5%. Regarding the study as a whole: Authors suggested seasonal influenza vaccinations each recruit few new T cells.

The V gene is TRBV11-3, the J gene TRBJ2-3, with D uncertain. The receptor was isolated from a man aged 50-60 years who received an inactivated influenza vaccine. Source: CD4+ T cells sorted from PBMCs, taken roughly 5 days after vaccination. CDR3 protein: CASSSFDTDTQYF. The CDR3 DNA follows: TGTGCCAGCAGCTCCTTTGACACAGATACGCAGTATTTT.